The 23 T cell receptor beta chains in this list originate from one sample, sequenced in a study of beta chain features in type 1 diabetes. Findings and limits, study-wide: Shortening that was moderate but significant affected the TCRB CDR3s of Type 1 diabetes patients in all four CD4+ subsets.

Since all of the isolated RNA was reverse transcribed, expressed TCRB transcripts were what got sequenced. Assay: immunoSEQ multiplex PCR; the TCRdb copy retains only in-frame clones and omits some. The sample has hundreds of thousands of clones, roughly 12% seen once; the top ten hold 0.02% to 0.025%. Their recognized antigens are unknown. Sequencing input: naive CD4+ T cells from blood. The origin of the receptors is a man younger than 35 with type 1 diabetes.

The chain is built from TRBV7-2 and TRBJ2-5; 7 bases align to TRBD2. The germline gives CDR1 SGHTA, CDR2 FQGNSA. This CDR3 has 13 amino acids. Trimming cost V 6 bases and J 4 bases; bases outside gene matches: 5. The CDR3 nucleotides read TGTGCCAGCAGGAGACTAGCAGGAGAGACCCAGTACTTC. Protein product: CASRRLAGETQYF.

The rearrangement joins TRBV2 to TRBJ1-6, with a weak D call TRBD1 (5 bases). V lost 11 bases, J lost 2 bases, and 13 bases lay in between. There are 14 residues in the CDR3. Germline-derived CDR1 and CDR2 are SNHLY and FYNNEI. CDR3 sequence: CAVRQMTYNSPLHF. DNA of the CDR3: TGTGCCGTACGACAGATGACCTATAATTCACCCCTCCACTTT.

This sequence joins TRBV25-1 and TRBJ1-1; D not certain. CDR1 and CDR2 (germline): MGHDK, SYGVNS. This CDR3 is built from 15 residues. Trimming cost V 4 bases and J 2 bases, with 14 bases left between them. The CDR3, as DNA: TGTGCCAGCAGTGCCAAGATCCAGACCAACACTGAAGCTTTCTTT. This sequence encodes CASSAKIQTNTEAFF.

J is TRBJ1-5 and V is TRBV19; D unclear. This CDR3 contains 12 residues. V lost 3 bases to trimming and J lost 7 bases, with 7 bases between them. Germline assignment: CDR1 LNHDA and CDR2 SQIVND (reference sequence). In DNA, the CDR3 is TGTGCCAGTAGTATGGGCGTACAGCCCCAGCATTTT. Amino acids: CASSMGVQPQHF.

The CDR3 sequence is CSPDRGYEQYF. In nucleotides, the CDR3 is TGCAGTCCCGACAGGGGTTACGAGCAGTACTTC. The J gene is TRBJ2-7, the V gene TRBV20-1; 8 bases agree with TRBD1. Looked up from germline, CDR1 is DFQATT and CDR2 is SNEGSKA (reference sequence). The CDR3 is 11 amino acids. Trimming cost V 8 bases and J 4 bases; bases outside gene matches: 4.

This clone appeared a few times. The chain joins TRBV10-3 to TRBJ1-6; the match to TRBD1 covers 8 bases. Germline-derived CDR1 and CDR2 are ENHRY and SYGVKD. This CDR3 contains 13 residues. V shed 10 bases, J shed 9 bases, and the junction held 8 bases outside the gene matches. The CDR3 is CATVGQDSSPLHF. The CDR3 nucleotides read TGTGCCACAGTGGGACAGGATAGTTCACCCCTCCACTTT.

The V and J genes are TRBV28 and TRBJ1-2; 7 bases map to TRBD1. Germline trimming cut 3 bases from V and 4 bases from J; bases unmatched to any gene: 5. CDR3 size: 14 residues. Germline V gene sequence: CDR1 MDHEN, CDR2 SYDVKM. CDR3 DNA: TGTGCCAGCAGTTTTGACAGGGATCTCTATGGCTACACCTTC. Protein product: CASSFDRDLYGYTF.

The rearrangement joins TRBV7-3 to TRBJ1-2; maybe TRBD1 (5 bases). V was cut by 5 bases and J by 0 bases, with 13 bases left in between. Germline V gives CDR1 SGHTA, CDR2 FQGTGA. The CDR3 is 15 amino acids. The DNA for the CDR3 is TGTGCCAGCAGCCCCCAGCGGGGGGCTAACTATGGCTACACCTTC. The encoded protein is CASSPQRGANYGYTF. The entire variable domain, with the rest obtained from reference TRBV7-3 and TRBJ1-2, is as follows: GAGVSQTPSNKVTEKGKYVELRCDPISGHTALYWYRQSLGQGPEFLIYFQGTGAADDSGLPNDRFFAVRPEGSVSTLKIQRTERGDSAVYLCASSPQRGANYGYTFGSGTRLTVV.

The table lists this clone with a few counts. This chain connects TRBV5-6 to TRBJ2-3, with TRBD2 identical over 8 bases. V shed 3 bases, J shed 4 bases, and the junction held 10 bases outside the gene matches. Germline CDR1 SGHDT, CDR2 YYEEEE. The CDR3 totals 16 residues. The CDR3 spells CASSSFSGVGADTQYF. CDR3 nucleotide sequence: TGTGCCAGCAGCTCCTTTAGCGGGGTTGGCGCAGATACGCAGTATTTT.

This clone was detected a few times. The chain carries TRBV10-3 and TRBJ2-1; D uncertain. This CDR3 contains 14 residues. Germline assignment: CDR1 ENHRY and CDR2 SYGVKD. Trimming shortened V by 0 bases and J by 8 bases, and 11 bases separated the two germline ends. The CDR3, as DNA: TGTGCCATCAGTGAGTCGTCTGTTTGGGATGAGCAGTTCTTC. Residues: CAISESSVWDEQFF.

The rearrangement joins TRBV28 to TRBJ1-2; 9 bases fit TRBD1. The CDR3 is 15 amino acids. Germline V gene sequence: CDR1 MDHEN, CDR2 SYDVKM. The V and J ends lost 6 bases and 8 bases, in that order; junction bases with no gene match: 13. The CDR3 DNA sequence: TGTGCCAGCAGCTCCTCCCCCGGGACAGGGAAGGGCTACACCTTC. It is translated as CASSSSPGTGKGYTF.

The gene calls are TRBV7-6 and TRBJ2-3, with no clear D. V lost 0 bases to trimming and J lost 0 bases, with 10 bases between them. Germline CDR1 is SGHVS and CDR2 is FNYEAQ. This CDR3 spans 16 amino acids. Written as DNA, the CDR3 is TGTGCCAGCAGCTTAGCGCTCATCCCAAGCACAGATACGCAGTATTTT. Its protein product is CASSLALIPSTDTQYF.

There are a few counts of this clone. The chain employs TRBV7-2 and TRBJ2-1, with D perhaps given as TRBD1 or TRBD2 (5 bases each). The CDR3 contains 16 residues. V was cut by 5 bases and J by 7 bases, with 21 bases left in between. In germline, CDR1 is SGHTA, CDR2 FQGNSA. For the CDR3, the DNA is TGTGCCAGCAGCCCAAGAAGGTGGGGACCGGGGAATGAGCAGTTCTTC. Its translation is CASSPRRWGPGNEQFF.

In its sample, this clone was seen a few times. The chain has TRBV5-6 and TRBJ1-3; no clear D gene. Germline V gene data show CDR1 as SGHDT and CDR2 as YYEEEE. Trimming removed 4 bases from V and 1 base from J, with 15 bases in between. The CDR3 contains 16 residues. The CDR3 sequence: CASSQGYPASGNTIYF. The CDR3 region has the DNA TGTGCCAGCAGCCAAGGGTACCCCGCTTCTGGAAACACCATATATTTT. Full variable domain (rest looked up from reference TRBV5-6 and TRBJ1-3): DAGVTQSPTHLIKTRGQQVTLRCSPKSGHDTVSWYQQALGQGPQFIFQYYEEEERQRGNFPDRFSGHQFPNYSSELNVNALLLGDSALYLCASSQGYPASGNTIYFGEGSWLTVV.

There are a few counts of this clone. CDR3 loop: CASSVAVIGETQYF. The CDR3 nucleotides read TGTGCCAGCAGCGTAGCTGTCATTGGGGAGACCCAGTACTTC. The rearrangement joins TRBV9 to TRBJ2-5; D uncertain. Germline values: CDR1 SGDLS, CDR2 YYNGEE. The CDR3 sequence is 14 residues long. Trimming stripped 0 bases from V and 5 bases from J, with 11 bases between.

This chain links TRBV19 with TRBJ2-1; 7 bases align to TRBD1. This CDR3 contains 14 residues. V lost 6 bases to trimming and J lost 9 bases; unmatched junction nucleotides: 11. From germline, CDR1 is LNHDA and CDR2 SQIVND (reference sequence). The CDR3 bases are TGTGCCAGTAGGGACACAGGGGTTCGGGGTGAGCAGTTCTTC. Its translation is CASRDTGVRGEQFF.

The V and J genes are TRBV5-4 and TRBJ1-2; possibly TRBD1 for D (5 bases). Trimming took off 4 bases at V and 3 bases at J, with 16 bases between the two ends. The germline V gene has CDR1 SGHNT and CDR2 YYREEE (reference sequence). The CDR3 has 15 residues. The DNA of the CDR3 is TGTGCCAGCAGCCCCCGCGCCTCGGGGGACTATGGCTACACCTTC. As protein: CASSPRASGDYGYTF.

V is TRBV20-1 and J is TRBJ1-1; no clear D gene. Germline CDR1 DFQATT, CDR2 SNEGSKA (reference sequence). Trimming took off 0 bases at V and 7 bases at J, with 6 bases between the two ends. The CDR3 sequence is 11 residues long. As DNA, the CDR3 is TGCAGTGCTAGAGATAGTGTTGAAGCTTTCTTT. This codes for CSARDSVEAFF.

This CDR3 is CASSLPPVGTGELFF. As DNA, the CDR3 is TGCGCCAGCAGCTTGCCCCCGGTTGGCACCGGGGAGCTGTTTTTT. The gene calls are TRBV5-1 and TRBJ2-2; D is unresolved. V was shortened by 1 base and J by 4 bases, with 11 bases between the two germline ends. The CDR3 has 15 amino acids. Looked up from germline, CDR1 is SGHRS and CDR2 is YFSETQ.

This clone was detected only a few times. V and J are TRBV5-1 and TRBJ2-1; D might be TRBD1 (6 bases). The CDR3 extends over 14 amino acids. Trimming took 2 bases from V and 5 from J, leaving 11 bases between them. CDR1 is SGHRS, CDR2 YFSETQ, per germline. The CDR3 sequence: CASSFGQINNEQFF. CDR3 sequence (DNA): TGCGCCAGCAGCTTCGGACAGATAAACAATGAGCAGTTCTTC.

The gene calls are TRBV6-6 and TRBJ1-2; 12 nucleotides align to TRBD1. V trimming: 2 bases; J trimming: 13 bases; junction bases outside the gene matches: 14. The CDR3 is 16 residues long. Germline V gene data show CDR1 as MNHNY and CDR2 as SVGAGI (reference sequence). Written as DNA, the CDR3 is TGTGCCAGCAGTTACGGGACAGGGGGCGAGGGAATTTTCCGCACCTTC. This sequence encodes CASSYGTGGEGIFRTF.

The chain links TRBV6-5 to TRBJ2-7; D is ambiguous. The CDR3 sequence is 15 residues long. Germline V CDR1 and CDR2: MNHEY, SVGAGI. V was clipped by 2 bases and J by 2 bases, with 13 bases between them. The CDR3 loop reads CASSYASDYTYEQYF. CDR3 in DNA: TGTGCCAGCAGTTACGCGAGCGATTACACCTACGAGCAGTACTTC.

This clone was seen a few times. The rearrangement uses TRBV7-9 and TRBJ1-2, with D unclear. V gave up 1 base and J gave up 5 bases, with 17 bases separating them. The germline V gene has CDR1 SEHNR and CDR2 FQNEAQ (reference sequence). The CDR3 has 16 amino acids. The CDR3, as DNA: TGTGCCAGCAGCTTAGAGGATGCCGGCAAGTCTTATGGCTACACCTTC. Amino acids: CASSLEDAGKSYGYTF.